This T cell receptor beta chain was profiled in a study of shared clonotypes between healthy human individuals. Findings of the study overall: It was the few donors that limited the genetic and exposure-history diversity represented. Clonotype sharing across a few donors was observed for about 4.8% of naive CD4 clonotypes.

On this clone itself: No antigen is known for it.

Into CD45RA+ naive and CD45RA-negative memory subsets, the CD4+ cells were split. Clones were read by immunoSEQ multiplex PCR, and TCRdb kept only the in-frame ones, dropping some. The table has some 1,400,000 clones, 96% seen once; the top ten hold 1.2%. The CDR3 totals 15 residues. Germline assignment: CDR1 LNHDA and CDR2 SQIVND (reference sequence). Trimming took 1 base from V and 2 from J, leaving 11 bases between them. The chain couples TRBV19 to TRBJ2-5, with D unclear. What was sequenced was naive CD4+ T cells sorted from blood. Subset noted: CD45RA+ positively selected. The source of this sequence is a man aged 30 to 45 in good health. Written as DNA, the CDR3 is TGTGCCAGTAGTATAGGGGTCGGATTTCAAGAGACCCAGTACTTC. Its protein is CASSIGVGFQETQYF.